This paragraph reports one T cell receptor (beta chain). Its antigen target is currently unknown. Qualities for individual bases were not recorded, and no much larger clone is one base off. The sample is drawn from a study of T-cell memory formation after mild COVID-19 (dated by TCRdb to about 2021). Regarding the complete study: TCR sequence clusters from the two donors were found to be largely donor specific. In two donors, T-cell clones that expanded and contracted after mild COVID-19 were tracked by sequencing TCRalpha and TCRbeta repertoires over time. The cohort was made up of two young adult volunteers, one female and one male, who were previously healthy.

Instrument used: Illumina NovaSeq 6000. Using 5'RACE with constant-segment primers, TCRalpha and TCRbeta cDNA libraries were constructed, with sample barcodes and unique molecular identifiers added in the process. RNA was extracted from every sample with Trizol reagent. The libraries were amplified in two PCR steps, and the second step added a second sample barcode and Illumina TruSeq adapters. Sequencing of libraries was performed on an Illumina NovaSeq with 2 x 150 bp paired-end reads. The study's own analysis went as follows. Reads were demultiplexed and collapsed into UMI-guided consensus sequences with migec v1.2.7. Using mixcr v2.1.11, UMI consensuses were aligned to TRA and TRB V and J templates and then assembled into clonotypes. A clonotype was counted as expanded or contracted only if both edgeR and NoisET called the change significant, with noise models trained on biological replicates. For edgeR calls, the cutoffs were a false discovery rate-adjusted p below 0.01 and a log2 fold-change threshold of 1. PCA with hierarchical clustering of max-normalized trajectories of the 1000 most abundant clonotypes was used as exploratory dynamics analysis. Each responding clone was given a CD4 or CD8 phenotype based on the CD4+ and CD8+ repertoires, which had been sequenced separately. TCRdb passed the public sequencing reads through fastp at Q25 and MiXCR, retaining productive beta sequences. Entries are consolidated by CDR3 protein sequence, retaining the most common genes and DNA. TCRdb, rather than the study authors, made the V and J calls. This sample gives about 350,000 distinct CDR3 sequences in total; around 27% of them show up just once. The ten largest clones represent roughly 14% of the sample.

V is trimmed back by 5 bases and J by 5 bases, and the junction contains 8 bases that no gene match accounts for. CDR1 and CDR2 are drawn from the germline V gene (reference sequence): SGHKS, YYEKEE. Spanning cysteine to phenylalanine, the CDR3 consists of 14 amino acids. The CDR3 DNA has 42 bases and is translated from base 1. What the work shows at the level of the full study, not this receptor alone: The detection of some responding clones in pre-infection memory suggests that pre-existing cross-reactive memory T cells joined the SARS-CoV-2 response. The second-wave clones that peaked on day 37 were not confirmed to be SARS-CoV-2 specific. Contracting CD4+ clones were found mainly in CM and EM memory subsets, while CD8+ clones were enriched in EMRA. From day 15 to 85, contracting clones showed balanced CD4/CD8 phenotypes, whereas a second wave of clones that expanded from day 15 to 37 leaned towards CD4+. The study covered only a couple of mild cases, and larger cohorts including severe cases with pre-infection samples were considered necessary.

Ficoll-Paque density gradient centrifugation was used to isolate PBMCs. The chain is assembled from TRBV5-5 and TRBJ2-7; 9 bases in between match TRBD1. Material for sequencing was PBMCs or a T cell subset sorted from them (not recorded which). This clonotype originated in an adult woman who had mild COVID-19 (a few samples of this study predate the infection). The sample titles of this study are shuffled in the database, so cell type and time point are left out; the donor was told from shared clones. The CDR3 protein sequence reads: CASSSEQGANEQYF. The DNA reads TGTGCCAGCAGTTCCGAACAGGGGGCTAACGAGCAGTACTTC.